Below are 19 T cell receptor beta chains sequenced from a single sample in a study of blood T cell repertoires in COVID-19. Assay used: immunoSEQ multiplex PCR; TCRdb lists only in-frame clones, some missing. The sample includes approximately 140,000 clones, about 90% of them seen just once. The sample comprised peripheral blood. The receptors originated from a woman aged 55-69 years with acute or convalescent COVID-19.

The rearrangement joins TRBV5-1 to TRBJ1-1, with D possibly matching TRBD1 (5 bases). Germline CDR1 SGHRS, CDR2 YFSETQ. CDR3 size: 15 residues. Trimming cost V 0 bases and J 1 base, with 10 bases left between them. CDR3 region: CASSLDGRENTEAFF. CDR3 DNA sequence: TGCGCCAGCAGCTTGGATGGCAGGGAGAACACTGAAGCTTTCTTT. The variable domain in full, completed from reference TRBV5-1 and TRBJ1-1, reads KAGVTQTPRYLIKTRGQQVTLSCSPISGHRSVSWYQQTPGQGLQFLFEYFSETQRNKGNFPGRFSGRQFSNSRSEMNVSTLELGDSALYLCASSLDGRENTEAFFGQGTRLTVV.

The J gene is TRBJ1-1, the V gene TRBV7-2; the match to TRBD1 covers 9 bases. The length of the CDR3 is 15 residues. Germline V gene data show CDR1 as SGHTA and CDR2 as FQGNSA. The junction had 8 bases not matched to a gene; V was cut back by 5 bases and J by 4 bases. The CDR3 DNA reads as TGTGCCAGCAGCGCCCCGGGACAGGGTCGCACTGAAGCTTTCTTT. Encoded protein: CASSAPGQGRTEAFF.

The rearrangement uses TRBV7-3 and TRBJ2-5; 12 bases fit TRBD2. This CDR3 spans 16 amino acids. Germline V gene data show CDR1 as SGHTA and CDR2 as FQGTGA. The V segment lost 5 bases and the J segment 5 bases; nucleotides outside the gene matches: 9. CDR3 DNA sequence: TGTGCCAGCAGCCCAGAGACTAGCGGGGGCTGGGAGACCCAGTACTTC. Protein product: CASSPETSGGWETQYF.

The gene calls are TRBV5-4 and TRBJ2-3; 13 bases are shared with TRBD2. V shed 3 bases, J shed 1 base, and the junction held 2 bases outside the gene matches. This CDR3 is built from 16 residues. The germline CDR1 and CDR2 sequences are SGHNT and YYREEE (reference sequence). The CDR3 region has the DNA TGTGCCAGCAGCTCGGGGACTAGCGGGGGCACAGATACGCAGTATTTT. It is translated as CASSSGTSGGTDTQYF.

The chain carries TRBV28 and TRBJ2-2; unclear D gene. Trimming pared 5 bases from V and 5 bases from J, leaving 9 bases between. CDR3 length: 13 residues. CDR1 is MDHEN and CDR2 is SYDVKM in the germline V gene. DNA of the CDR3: TGTGCCAGCAGTCTCCCAGGAACCGGGGAGCTGTTTTTT. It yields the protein CASSLPGTGELFF.

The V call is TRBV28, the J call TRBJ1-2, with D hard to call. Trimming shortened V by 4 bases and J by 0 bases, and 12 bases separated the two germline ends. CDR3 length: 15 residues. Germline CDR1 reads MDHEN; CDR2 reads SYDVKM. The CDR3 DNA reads TGTGCCAGCAGTTCCAAGTCCGGGGCTAACTATGGCTACACCTTC. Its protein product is CASSSKSGANYGYTF.

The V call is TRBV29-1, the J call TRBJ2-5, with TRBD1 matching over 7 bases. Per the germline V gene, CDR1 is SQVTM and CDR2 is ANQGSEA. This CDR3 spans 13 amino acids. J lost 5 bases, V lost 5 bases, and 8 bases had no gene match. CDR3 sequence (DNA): TGCAGCGTTTCACAGGGGTTTTTGGAGACCCAGTACTTC. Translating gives CSVSQGFLETQYF.

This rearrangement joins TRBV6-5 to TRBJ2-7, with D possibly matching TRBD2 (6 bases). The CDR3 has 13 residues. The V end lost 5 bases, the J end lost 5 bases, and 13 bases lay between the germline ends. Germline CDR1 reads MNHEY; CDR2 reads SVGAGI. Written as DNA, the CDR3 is TGTGCCAGCAGTACAGGCGGGGTCGACGAGCAGTACTTC. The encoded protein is CASSTGGVDEQYF.

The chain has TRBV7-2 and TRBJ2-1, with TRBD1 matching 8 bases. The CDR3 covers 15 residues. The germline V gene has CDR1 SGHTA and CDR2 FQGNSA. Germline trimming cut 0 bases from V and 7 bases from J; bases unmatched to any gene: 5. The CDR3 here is CASSLATGALNEQFF. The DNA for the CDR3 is TGTGCCAGCAGCTTAGCGACAGGGGCCCTTAATGAGCAGTTCTTC.

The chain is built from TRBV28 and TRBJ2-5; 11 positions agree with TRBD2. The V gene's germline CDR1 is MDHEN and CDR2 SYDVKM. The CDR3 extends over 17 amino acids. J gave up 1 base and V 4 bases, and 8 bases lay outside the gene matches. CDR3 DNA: TGTGCCAGCAGTTCCCTGACCGGGACTAGCGGCCAAGAGACCCAGTACTTC. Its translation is CASSSLTGTSGQETQYF. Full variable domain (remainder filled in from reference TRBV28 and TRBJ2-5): DVKVTQSSRYLVKRTGEKVFLECVQDMDHENMFWYRQDPGLGLRLIYFSYDVKMKEKGDIPEGYSVSREKKERFSLILESASTNQTSMYLCASSSLTGTSGQETQYFGPGTRLLVL.

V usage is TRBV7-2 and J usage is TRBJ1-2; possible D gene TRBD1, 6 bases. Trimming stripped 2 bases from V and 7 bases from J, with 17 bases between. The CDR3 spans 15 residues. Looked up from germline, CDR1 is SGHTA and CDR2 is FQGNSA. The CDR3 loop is CASSLFFDRSGGYTF. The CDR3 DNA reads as TGTGCCAGCAGCTTATTTTTTGACAGGTCTGGTGGCTACACCTTC.

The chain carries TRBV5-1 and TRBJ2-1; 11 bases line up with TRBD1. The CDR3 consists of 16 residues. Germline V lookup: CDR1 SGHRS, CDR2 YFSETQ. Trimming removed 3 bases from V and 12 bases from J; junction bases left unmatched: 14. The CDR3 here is CASSYGGTGGNNWQFF. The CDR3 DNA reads TGCGCCAGCAGCTACGGCGGGACAGGGGGGAATAATTGGCAGTTCTTC.

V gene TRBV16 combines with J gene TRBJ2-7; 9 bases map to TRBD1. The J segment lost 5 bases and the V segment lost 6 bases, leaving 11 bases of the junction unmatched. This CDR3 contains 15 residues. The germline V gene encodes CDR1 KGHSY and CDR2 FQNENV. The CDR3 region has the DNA TGTGCCAGCAGTGGCCATGGACAGGGGACCGACGAGCAGTACTTC. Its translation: CASSGHGQGTDEQYF.

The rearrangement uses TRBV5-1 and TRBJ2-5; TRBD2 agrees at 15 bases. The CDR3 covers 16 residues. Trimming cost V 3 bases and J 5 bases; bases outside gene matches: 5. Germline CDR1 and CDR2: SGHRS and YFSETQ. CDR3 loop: CASSWGLAGGAETQYF. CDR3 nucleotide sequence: TGCGCCAGCAGCTGGGGACTAGCGGGGGGCGCCGAGACCCAGTACTTC.

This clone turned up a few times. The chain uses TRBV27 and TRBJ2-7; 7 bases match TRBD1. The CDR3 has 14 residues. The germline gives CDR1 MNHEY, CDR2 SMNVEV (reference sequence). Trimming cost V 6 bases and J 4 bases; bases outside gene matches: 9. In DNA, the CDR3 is TGTGCCAGCAGGAACCCGACAGGGCAGTACGAGCAGTACTTC. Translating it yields CASRNPTGQYEQYF.

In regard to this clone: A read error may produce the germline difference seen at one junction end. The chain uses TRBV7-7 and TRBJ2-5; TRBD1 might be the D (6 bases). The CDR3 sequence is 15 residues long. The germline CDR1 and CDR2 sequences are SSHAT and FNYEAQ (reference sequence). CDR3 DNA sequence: TGTGCTAGCAGCTTACCCCAAGGGGGCCAAGAGACCCAGTACTTC. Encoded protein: CASSLPQGGQETQYF.

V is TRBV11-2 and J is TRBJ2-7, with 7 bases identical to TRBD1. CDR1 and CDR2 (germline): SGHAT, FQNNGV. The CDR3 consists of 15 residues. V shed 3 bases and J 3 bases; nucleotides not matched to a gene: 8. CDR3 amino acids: CASSFLRQGDYEQYF. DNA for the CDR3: TGTGCCAGCAGCTTCTTAAGACAGGGTGACTACGAGCAGTACTTC.

This chain's CDR3 is CASSPGQGGNTIYF. CDR3 DNA sequence: TGCGCCAGCAGCCCCGGACAGGGGGGGAACACCATATATTTT. V is TRBV5-1 and J is TRBJ1-3, with TRBD1 identical over 10 bases. Germline V lookup: CDR1 SGHRS, CDR2 YFSETQ. The CDR3 consists of 14 residues. Germline trimming cut 4 bases from V and 7 bases from J; bases unmatched to any gene: 5. The complete variable domain, with remaining parts taken from reference TRBV5-1 and TRBJ1-3, reads KAGVTQTPRYLIKTRGQQVTLSCSPISGHRSVSWYQQTPGQGLQFLFEYFSETQRNKGNFPGRFSGRQFSNSRSEMNVSTLELGDSALYLCASSPGQGGNTIYFGEGSWLTVV.

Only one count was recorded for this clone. CDR3 protein: CASSTGYGYTF. The DNA for the CDR3 is TGTGCCAGCAGTACGGGGTATGGCTACACCTTC. V is TRBV28 and J is TRBJ1-2; no reliable D call. Germline values: CDR1 MDHEN, CDR2 SYDVKM. Trimming took 5 bases from V and 5 from J, leaving 6 bases between them. The length of the CDR3 is 11 residues.